This paragraph reports one T cell receptor beta chain. The sample belongs to a study of T cell changes during pregnancy in multiple sclerosis. The V segment lost 4 bases and the J segment 2 bases; nucleotides outside the gene matches: 9. The length of the CDR3 is 16 residues. Germline CDR1 reads SGHDT; CDR2 reads YYEEEE. Clones were read by immunoSEQ multiplex PCR, and TCRdb kept only the in-frame ones, dropping some. This table has about 59,000 clones, roughly 91% appearing once. The chain couples TRBV5-6 to TRBJ2-5; TRBD1 aligns across 9 bases. Here the sequenced sample was peripheral blood, taken in the third trimester of pregnancy. The clonotype originates from a female donor in good health, enrolled as a control in a pregnancy study. The CDR3 loop is CASSDTGGAVQETQYF. For the CDR3, the DNA is TGTGCCAGCAGCGACACAGGGGGCGCGGTACAAGAGACCCAGTACTTC.